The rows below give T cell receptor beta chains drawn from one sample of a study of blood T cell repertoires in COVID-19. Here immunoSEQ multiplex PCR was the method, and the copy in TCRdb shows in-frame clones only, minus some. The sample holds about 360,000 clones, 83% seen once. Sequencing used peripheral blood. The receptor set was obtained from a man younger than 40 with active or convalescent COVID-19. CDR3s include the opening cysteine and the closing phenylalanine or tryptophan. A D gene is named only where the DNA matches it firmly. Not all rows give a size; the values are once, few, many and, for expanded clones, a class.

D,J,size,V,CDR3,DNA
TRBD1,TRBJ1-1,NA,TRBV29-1,CSTTGGENTEAFF,TGCAGCACCACAGGGGGCGAAAACACTGAAGCTTTCTTT
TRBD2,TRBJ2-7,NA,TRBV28,CASTLSGRGDNSYEQYF,TGTGCCAGCACCCTTAGCGGGAGAGGGGACAATTCCTACGAGCAGTACTTC
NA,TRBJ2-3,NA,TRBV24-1,CATSNQRSSSTDTQYF,TGTGCCACCAGTAATCAGCGATCGTCTAGCACAGATACGCAGTATTTT
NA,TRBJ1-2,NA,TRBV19,CASSDPGRGRYGYTF,TGTGCCAGTAGTGACCCGGGACGGGGGAGATATGGCTACACCTTC
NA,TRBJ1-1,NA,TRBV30,CAWISQGWSAFF,TGTGCCTGGATCAGTCAGGGTTGGTCAGCTTTCTTT
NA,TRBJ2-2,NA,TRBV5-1,CASSRGLLNTGELFF,TGCGCCAGCAGCCGGGGACTTTTGAACACCGGGGAGCTGTTTTTT
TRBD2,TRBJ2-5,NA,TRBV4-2,CASSQVGFERGAPSPQETQYF,TGTGCCAGCAGCCAAGTGGGATTCGAGCGGGGGGCCCCATCTCCCCAAGAGACCCAGTACTTC
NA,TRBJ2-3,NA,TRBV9,CASSVAVTSTDTQYF,TGTGCCAGCAGCGTAGCTGTTACTAGCACAGATACGCAGTATTTT
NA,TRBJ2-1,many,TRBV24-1,CATSETGVGNEQFF,TGTGCCACCAGTGAAACGGGAGTAGGGAATGAGCAGTTCTTC
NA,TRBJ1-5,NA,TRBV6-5,CASSPYSNQPQHF,TGTGCCAGCAGTCCTTATAGCAATCAGCCCCAGCATTTT
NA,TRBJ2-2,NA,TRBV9,CASSVLGGANTGELFF,TGTGCCAGCAGCGTACTTGGCGGGGCGAACACCGGGGAGCTGTTTTTT
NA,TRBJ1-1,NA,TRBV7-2,CASSLGVRGGTEAFF,TGTGCCAGCAGCTTAGGGGTCCGAGGAGGGACTGAAGCTTTCTTT
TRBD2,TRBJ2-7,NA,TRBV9,CASSPGTTAGYEQYF,TGTGCCAGCAGCCCGGGGACTACAGCGGGCTACGAGCAGTACTTC
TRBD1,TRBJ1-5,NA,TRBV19,CASTGTGDQPQHF,TGTGCCAGTACCGGGACAGGGGATCAGCCCCAGCATTTT
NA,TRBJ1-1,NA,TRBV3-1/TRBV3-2,CASSRRMNTEAFF,TGTGCCAGCAGCCGCAGGATGAACACTGAAGCTTTCTTT
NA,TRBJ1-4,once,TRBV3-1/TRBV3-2,CASSPRGLLEEKLFF,TGTGCCAGCAGCCCCCGAGGACTTTTAGAGGAAAAACTGTTTTTT
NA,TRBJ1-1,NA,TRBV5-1,CASSFVGFANTEAFF,TGCGCCAGCAGCTTCGTCGGGTTTGCGAACACTGAAGCTTTCTTT